This T cell receptor (beta chain) was observed in a study of T cell responses to AZD1222 COVID-19 vaccine. V was clipped by 6 bases and J by 8 bases, with 16 bases between them. The CDR3 is 13 residues long. CDR1 and CDR2 from the germline V gene are SGHTA and FQGTGA. Of note for this clone: Its antigen is not known.

Data came from immunoSEQ multiplex PCR; TCRdb stores just in-frame clones and leaves some out. The data show more than 150,000 clones, approximately 90% seen once. Overall study findings and caveats: The donor group comprised mostly white British people and more females; the analysis possibly underestimated clonal diversity.

V is TRBV7-3 and J is TRBJ1-1; D is possibly TRBD1 (6 bases). This TCR derives from an adult in good health. This sample comprised peripheral blood, obtained on day 0 of AZD1222 vaccination. The CDR3: CASSATPGTEAFF. The CDR3, as DNA: TGTGCCAGCAGTGCGACTCCCGGGACAGAAGCTTTCTTT.